This T cell receptor (beta chain) stems from a study of blood T cell repertoires in COVID-19. Across the study: Spain, Italy and the United States supplied samples that represented acute and convalescent COVID-19.

Germline-derived CDR1 and CDR2 are SGHRS and YFSETQ. The V segment lost 5 bases and the J segment 8 bases; nucleotides outside the gene matches: 13. CDR3 length equals 18 residues. Individuals drawn from around 24 US areas were about 18 to 95 years old. Assignments of participants to cohorts depended upon their own reported clinical history. Shortly before study entry, within 2 weeks, exposed participants had met a COVID-19 case. The assay was immunoSEQ multiplex PCR, and TCRdb's table has in-frame clones only and misses some. This table holds over 350,000 clones, approximately 91% found once. Sequencing was carried out using PBMCs or T cells enriched from blood (not recorded which). The sequence was collected from a woman between 35 and 50 years old who had been exposed to COVID-19. This chain links TRBV5-1 with TRBJ2-1; 16 positions agree with TRBD2. The DNA for the CDR3 is TGCGCCAGCAGGCGAGCCGGGACTAGCGGGAGGGGGGGCGATGAGCAGTTCTTC. As protein: CASRRAGTSGRGGDEQFF.